Listed below are T cell receptor beta chains from one sample, sequenced in a study of blood T cells in healthy people across ages. TCRdb reanalysed the 5' RACE reads using MiXCR and keeps one entry per CDR3 protein. The sample lists fewer than 750,000 distinct CDR3 sequences; less than 60% were seen once. Sequenced input: blood. The receptors were gathered from a man at least 80 years old in good health. CDR3s include the opening cysteine and the closing phenylalanine or tryptophan. A D gene is named only where the DNA matches it firmly. Rows may omit the clone size; those that give it use once, few, many or a size class.

cdr3_aa cdr3_nt j_call v_call clone_size d_call
CASSSADYEQYF TGTGCCAGCAGTAGTGCGGACTACGAGCAGTACTTC TRBJ2-7 TRBV12-3/TRBV12-4 NA NA
CSANRGAMNTEAFF TGCAGTGCTAACAGGGGGGCCATGAACACTGAAGCTTTCTTT TRBJ1-1 TRBV20-1 NA TRBD1
CASSYGASGGGNEQFF TGTGCCAGCAGTTACGGCGCTAGCGGGGGGGGAAATGAGCAGTTCTTC TRBJ2-1 TRBV6-6 few TRBD2
CSVGGGGEKLFF TGCAGCGTAGGAGGTGGAGGGGAAAAACTGTTTTTT TRBJ1-4 TRBV29-1 NA NA
CASSTQTGGPYEQYF TGTGCCAGCAGCACTCAGACAGGGGGGCCATACGAGCAGTACTTC TRBJ2-7 TRBV7-2 few TRBD1
CSVEDSRPYNEQFF TGCAGCGTTGAAGATTCCAGACCTTACAATGAGCAGTTCTTC TRBJ2-1 TRBV29-1 few NA
CSAKMGQNTEAFF TGCAGTGCCAAAATGGGGCAGAACACTGAAGCTTTCTTT TRBJ1-1 TRBV20-1 NA NA
CASSLGGTADTQYF TGTGCCAGCAGCTTAGGGGGGACAGCAGATACGCAGTATTTT TRBJ2-3 TRBV7-9 few TRBD1
CSANLNTGELFF TGCAGCGCTAATCTAAACACCGGGGAGCTGTTTTTT TRBJ2-2 TRBV29-1 few NA
CASRRRGEGTQYF TGTGCCAGCAGAAGAAGGGGTGAGGGGACCCAGTACTTC TRBJ2-5 TRBV27 once NA
CASSISRGRPAFF TGTGCCAGCAGCATCTCCAGGGGGCGCCCAGCTTTCTTT TRBJ1-1 TRBV4-2 NA TRBD1
CASSLDVPGQGLANEKLFF TGCGCCAGCAGCTTGGATGTCCCGGGACAGGGGTTAGCTAATGAAAAACTGTTTTTT TRBJ1-4 TRBV5-1 NA TRBD1
CASSLGLYWDKDSYEQYF TGTGCCAGCAGCTTAGGCCTCTATTGGGACAAAGACTCCTACGAGCAGTACTTC TRBJ2-7 TRBV7-2 NA NA
CASSTTGGNEQFF TGTGCCAGCAGTACTACAGGGGGCAATGAGCAGTTCTTC TRBJ2-1 TRBV2 few TRBD1
CASGGLAGYEQYF TGTGCCAGTGGTGGACTAGCTGGCTACGAGCAGTACTTC TRBJ2-7 TRBV25-1 NA TRBD2
CASSQGGRTSGRASSYNEQFF TGTGCCAGCAGCCAAGGAGGCCGGACTAGCGGGAGGGCCAGTTCCTACAATGAGCAGTTCTTC TRBJ2-1 TRBV4-2 NA TRBD2
CASSPTPSAPDTQYF TGTGCCAGCTCACCAACCCCTTCCGCCCCAGATACGCAGTATTTT TRBJ2-3 TRBV18 NA NA
CSASGTFYEQYF TGCAGTGCTTCAGGGACGTTCTACGAGCAGTACTTC TRBJ2-7 TRBV20-1 NA NA
CSVEARQGATYGYTF TGCAGCGTTGAAGCCAGGCAGGGGGCTACCTATGGCTACACCTTC TRBJ1-2 TRBV29-1 few TRBD1
CSARDVGTGGNEQYF TGCAGTGCTAGAGATGTGGGGACAGGGGGTAACGAGCAGTACTTC TRBJ2-7 TRBV20-1 few TRBD1